This is a list of T cell receptor beta chains from one sample in a study of early T cells in non-severe SARS-CoV-2 infection. One entry per CDR3 protein, called by TCRdb with MiXCR from the 5' RACE reads. Altogether around 52,000 distinct CDR3 sequences are present, roughly 13% being singletons, with the ten largest covering about 3%. The specimen was whole blood. All receptors come from an adult who was a healthcare worker with PCR-confirmed SARS-CoV-2 infection or an uninfected control (not recorded which). The CDR3 runs from the conserved cysteine through the conserved F or W. The D gene is left open where the match is weak. Some rows mark clone size as missing; the rest say once, few, many or name a class of expanded clone.

J gene: TRBJ1-2; V gene: TRBV20-1; CDR3 length: 13; D gene: NA; clone size: many; CDR3 protein: CSARDLRLTGYTF; CDR3 DNA: TGCAGTGCTAGAGATCTTAGACTCACTGGCTACACCTTC
J gene: TRBJ2-7; V gene: TRBV6-5; CDR3 length: 15; D gene: TRBD1; clone size: NA; CDR3 protein: CASRWTGTGAVEQYF; CDR3 DNA: TGTGCCAGCAGATGGACCGGGACAGGGGCCGTCGAGCAGTACTTC
J gene: TRBJ2-5; V gene: TRBV6-5; CDR3 length: 15; D gene: NA; clone size: many; CDR3 protein: CASSYSGRREETQYF; CDR3 DNA: TGTGCCAGCAGTTACTCCGGGAGAAGGGAAGAGACCCAGTACTTC
J gene: TRBJ2-1; V gene: TRBV7-2; CDR3 length: 17; D gene: TRBD1; clone size: NA; CDR3 protein: CASSRTGQGRSYNEQFF; CDR3 DNA: TGTGCCAGCAGCCGAACGGGACAGGGCCGATCCTACAATGAGCAGTTCTTC
J gene: TRBJ2-7; V gene: TRBV20-1; CDR3 length: 15; D gene: TRBD2; clone size: NA; CDR3 protein: CSARGLARNSYEQYF; CDR3 DNA: TGCAGTGCTAGAGGACTAGCGCGGAATTCCTACGAGCAGTACTTC
J gene: TRBJ2-1; V gene: TRBV28; CDR3 length: 17; D gene: TRBD2; clone size: many; CDR3 protein: CASTPGLAGGPYNEQFF; CDR3 DNA: TGTGCCAGCACCCCGGGACTAGCGGGGGGGCCCTACAATGAGCAGTTCTTC
J gene: TRBJ2-6; V gene: TRBV18; CDR3 length: 15; D gene: NA; clone size: NA; CDR3 protein: CASSPSGAGANVLTF; CDR3 DNA: TGTGCCAGCTCACCGTCGGGAGCCGGGGCCAACGTCCTGACTTTC
J gene: TRBJ2-7; V gene: TRBV7-6; CDR3 length: 19; D gene: TRBD2; clone size: NA; CDR3 protein: CASSLTGTSGSGVIGEQYF; CDR3 DNA: TGTGCCAGCAGCTTGACCGGGACTAGCGGGAGTGGGGTCATTGGAGAGCAGTACTTC
J gene: TRBJ2-1; V gene: TRBV6-5; CDR3 length: 12; D gene: NA; clone size: few; CDR3 protein: CASSTTYNEQFF; CDR3 DNA: TGTGCCAGCAGTACTACCTACAATGAGCAGTTCTTC
J gene: TRBJ2-1; V gene: TRBV3-1; CDR3 length: 13; D gene: NA; clone size: NA; CDR3 protein: CASSQRPSGEQFF; CDR3 DNA: TGTGCCAGCAGCCAAAGGCCGAGCGGCGAGCAGTTCTTC
J gene: TRBJ1-1; V gene: TRBV29-1; CDR3 length: 12; D gene: NA; clone size: NA; CDR3 protein: CSSRDGNTEAFF; CDR3 DNA: TGCAGCTCGCGGGACGGGAACACTGAAGCTTTCTTT
J gene: TRBJ1-1; V gene: TRBV11-3; CDR3 length: 12; D gene: NA; clone size: NA; CDR3 protein: CASSLVSSEAFF; CDR3 DNA: TGTGCCAGCAGCTTAGTGAGTTCTGAAGCTTTCTTT
J gene: TRBJ2-2; V gene: TRBV5-1; CDR3 length: 16; D gene: NA; clone size: many; CDR3 protein: CASSFGRGANTGELFF; CDR3 DNA: TGCGCCAGCAGCTTCGGACGGGGGGCCAACACCGGGGAGCTGTTTTTT
J gene: TRBJ1-1; V gene: TRBV29-1; CDR3 length: 13; D gene: NA; clone size: many; CDR3 protein: CSVGWVPNTEAFF; CDR3 DNA: TGCAGCGTGGGGTGGGTTCCTAACACTGAAGCTTTCTTT
J gene: TRBJ2-1; V gene: TRBV7-9; CDR3 length: 16; D gene: NA; clone size: medium-sized; CDR3 protein: CASSPPQGISYNEQFF; CDR3 DNA: TGTGCCAGCAGCCCCCCCCAGGGGATATCATACAATGAGCAGTTCTTC
J gene: TRBJ2-3; V gene: TRBV9; CDR3 length: 14; D gene: TRBD1; clone size: few; CDR3 protein: CASRRGQNTDTQYF; CDR3 DNA: TGTGCCAGCAGGAGGGGACAGAATACAGATACGCAGTATTTT
J gene: TRBJ2-7; V gene: TRBV12-3/TRBV12-4; CDR3 length: 14; D gene: TRBD1; clone size: many; CDR3 protein: CASSFNRGTDEQYF; CDR3 DNA: TGTGCCAGCAGTTTTAACAGGGGTACGGACGAGCAGTACTTC
J gene: TRBJ2-3; V gene: TRBV2; CDR3 length: 13; D gene: NA; clone size: NA; CDR3 protein: CASSDHLADTQYF; CDR3 DNA: TGTGCCAGCAGTGACCACCTCGCAGATACGCAGTATTTT
J gene: TRBJ2-5; V gene: TRBV4-1; CDR3 length: 16; D gene: NA; clone size: few; CDR3 protein: CASSQVPAATRETQYF; CDR3 DNA: TGCGCCAGCAGCCAAGTGCCAGCGGCAACTAGGGAGACCCAGTACTTC
J gene: TRBJ1-2; V gene: TRBV20-1; CDR3 length: 16; D gene: NA; clone size: few; CDR3 protein: CSARPTPDSFNYGYTF; CDR3 DNA: TGCAGTGCTAGACCTACCCCGGACAGCTTCAACTATGGCTACACCTTC
J gene: TRBJ2-2; V gene: TRBV4-2; CDR3 length: 14; D gene: NA; clone size: NA; CDR3 protein: CASSQVPQGGELFF; CDR3 DNA: TGTGCCAGCAGCCAAGTCCCCCAGGGCGGGGAGCTGTTTTTT